This TCR beta chain originates from a study of graft-versus-host responses after intestinal transplantation. The wider study: Isolated intestinal, liver-intestinal, or multivisceral transplants had been given to the recipients.

Sequencing used immunoSEQ multiplex PCR; TCRdb keeps in-frame clones, though not all of them. The sample carries 6,000 to 8,000 clones, roughly a quarter recorded once. Responders (around 200,000, CFSE-labeled) met around 200,000 stimulators that were irradiated and violet-dye-labeled. At the end of the reaction, proliferating CFSE-low CD3+CD4+ and CD3+CD8+ responders were sorted. The CDR3 is 15 residues long. Deletions cut 3 bases from V and 3 bases from J, with 15 bases between. CDR1 and CDR2 from the germline V gene are SGHVS and FQNEAQ. As concerns this clone: One base separates it from a far larger clone, so it is likely a read error.

This sequence originates from a human patient who was an organ donor for intestinal transplantation. This material consisted of alloreactive CD8+ T cells from a mixed lymphocyte reaction culture, taken before transplantation. Subset meaning: CFSE-low proliferating T cells sorted from roughly six-day pre-transplant mixed lymphocyte reaction (GvH or HvG direction). V and J are TRBV7-8 and TRBJ2-7, with D possibly matching TRBD2 (5 bases). The CDR3: CASSFSYAGIYEQYF. The CDR3 bases are TGTGCCAGCAGCTTCTCCTATGCCGGGATCTACGAGCAGTACTTC.